Each of the 19 T cell receptor beta chains below was sequenced from the same sample in a study of TET2 disruption in CD19-targeted CAR T cells. The antigens these receptors bind are not known. Treatment meaning: autologous CTL019 cells: CD19 CAR with 4-1BB and CD3 zeta domains. TCRdb keeps only in-frame clones here, not all; method: immunoSEQ multiplex PCR. This sample's table reports around 30,000 clones. The sequences come from CD8- CAR+ T cells sorted from cultured blood T cells, collected for CD19 CAR T cell therapy. Subset in this sample: CD8-negative CAR-positive T cells from the infusion product. The receptors derive from a man in his 70s with chronic lymphocytic leukemia.

With regard to this clone: The sequenced fragment ends 3 residues before the CDR3 boundary, so the rest is inferred from the germline J gene. The chain uses TRBV20-1 and TRBJ2-1, with D tentatively TRBD2 (7 bases). V lost 4 bases and J 8 bases, leaving 12 bases between the germline ends. Looked up from germline, CDR1 is DFQATT and CDR2 is SNEGSKA (reference sequence). The CDR3 totals 12 residues. The chain's CDR3 is CSATGGRDEQFF. Partial CDR3 DNA: TGCAGTGCTACCGGGGGGCGGGATGAG.

As regards this clone: The read is 3 residues too short to cover the CDR3 end, so that end is filled in from the germline J gene. The V gene is TRBV19, the J gene TRBJ2-4; 7 bases are a match to TRBD1. The CDR3 has 14 amino acids. Germline CDR1 and CDR2: LNHDA and SQIVND (reference sequence). CDR3 residues: CASKVTGAIYGQYF. The sequenced CDR3 bases are TGTGCCAGTAAGGTTACAGGGGCTATCTATGGT.

Regarding this clone: The read finishes 3 residues shy of the CDR3 end, and the germline J gene is used to complete it. Distinct nucleotide sequences in the sample also encode this CDR3. V gene TRBV5-1 combines with J gene TRBJ1-2, with D perhaps TRBD1 (6 bases). Germline CDR1 is SGHRS and CDR2 is YFSETQ. Trimming stripped 4 bases from V and 2 bases from J, with 12 bases between. The CDR3 extends over 14 amino acids. This CDR3 is CASSPDSTNYGYTF. CDR3 DNA (partial): TGCGCCAGCAGCCCGGACAGCACGAACTATGGC.

On this clone itself: The sample has other DNA sequences that encode this CDR3 too. The CDR3 DNA, read in part, is TGTGCCAGCAGCTTACAGGGGGCAGGTGAAAAA. Its protein product is CASSLQGAGEK. The entire CDR3 is CASSLQGAGEKLFF. V usage is TRBV5-4 and J usage is TRBJ1-4, with 9 nucleotides matching TRBD1. The missing CDR3 end, 3 residues past where the read stops, is filled in from the germline J gene. The V gene's germline CDR1 is SGHNT and CDR2 YYREEE (reference sequence). The CDR3 totals 14 residues. J was trimmed by 7 bases and V by 2 bases; bases with no gene match: 3.

With regard to this clone: The CDR3 goes on 3 residues after the read ends, and that part is filled in from the germline J gene. This chain links TRBV28 with TRBJ2-3, with no clear D. V lost 4 bases and J lost 0, with 8 bases in between. CDR1 MDHEN and CDR2 SYDVKM come from the germline V gene. The CDR3 is 14 residues long. CDR3: CASSSAGSTDTQYF. Partial CDR3 DNA: TGTGCCAGCAGTTCAGCCGGGAGCACAGATACG. Drawing the rest from reference TRBV28 and TRBJ2-3, the complete variable domain is DVKVTQSSRYLVKRTGEKVFLECVQDMDHENMFWYRQDPGLGLRLIYFSYDVKMKEKGDIPEGYSVSREKKERFSLILESASTNQTSMYLCASSSAGSTDTQYFGPGTRLTVL.

As concerns this clone: The CDR3 end lies 3 residues beyond the end of the read and is filled in from the germline J gene. V usage is TRBV11-2 and J usage is TRBJ1-4; 7 bases fit TRBD1. The CDR3 has 14 residues. V lost 5 bases, J lost 8 bases, and 8 bases stayed unmatched. Germline CDR1 SGHAT, CDR2 FQNNGV. CDR3 protein: CASSLGGLTEKLFF. The sequenced CDR3 bases are TGTGCCAGCAGCCTAGGGGGCCTTACAGAAAAA.

On this clone: The read stops 3 residues short of the end of the CDR3; the missing end is completed from the germline J gene. The chain joins TRBV6-2 or TRBV6-3 to TRBJ2-1; TRBD1 is a possible D gene (6 bases). V shed 6 bases and J shed 3 bases, with 12 bases lying between them. The CDR3 has 14 amino acids. Germline V lookup: CDR1 MNHEY, CDR2 SVGEGT. The CDR3 DNA, read in part, is TGTGCCAGCAGCCAGACAGGTTTCTACAATGAG. Amino acids: CASSQTGFYNE. The entire CDR3 is CASSQTGFYNEQFF.

For this clone: The read ends 3 residues shy of where the CDR3 ends; the end is completed using the germline J gene. V is TRBV27 and J is TRBJ1-6; no clear D gene. This CDR3 region has 14 residues. The V gene's germline CDR1 is MNHEY and CDR2 SMNVEV (reference sequence). V was trimmed by 2 bases and J by 8 bases, leaving 10 bases between them. The CDR3 loop reads CASSLRVWDSPLHF. The part of the CDR3 DNA that was read is TGTGCCAGCAGTTTAAGGGTGTGGGATTCACCC.

Details on this clone: The read finishes 3 residues shy of the CDR3 end, and the germline J gene is used to complete it. The V gene is TRBV5-6, the J gene TRBJ2-3, with D possibly TRBD2 on 6 matching bases. V gave up 2 bases and J gave up 0 bases, with 10 bases separating them. Per the germline V gene, CDR1 is SGHDT and CDR2 is YYEEEE. CDR3 length: 15 residues. The CDR3 loop reads CASSFRGTSTDTQYF. The sequenced CDR3 bases are TGTGCCAGCAGCTTTCGCGGGACTAGCACAGATACG.

Comment on this clone: The read terminates 3 residues before the CDR3 end, so the remaining end is supplied by the germline J gene. The chain employs TRBV18 and TRBJ1-2, with 9 bases fitting TRBD1. This CDR3 region has 13 residues. Germline V gene data show CDR1 as KGHSH and CDR2 as LQKENI. This chain's CDR3 is CASSPGTGQGYTF. The sequenced part of the CDR3 DNA is TGTGCCAGCTCACCCGGGACAGGGCAAGGC.

A word on this clone: Coverage ceases 3 residues before the CDR3 finishes, and the germline J gene fills in the end. J is TRBJ2-3 and V is TRBV9; 10 bases line up with TRBD2. Germline-derived CDR1 and CDR2 are SGDLS and YYNGEE. The CDR3 runs 17 residues. The CDR3 reads CASSSRGGTSGEETQYF. The sequenced part of the CDR3 DNA is TGTGCCAGCAGCTCCCGCGGCGGTACTAGCGGGGAAGAGACG.

Comment on this clone: The CDR3 end is not reached by the read, which stops 3 residues before it; the germline J gene fills it in. The chain couples TRBV20-1 to TRBJ1-5; D unresolved. This CDR3 spans 16 amino acids. V was shortened by 3 bases and J by 0 bases, with 15 bases between the two germline ends. Germline lookup yields CDR1 DFQATT and CDR2 SNEGSKA (reference sequence). CDR3 DNA (partial): TGCAGTGCTAGCCCTGCCTTTGGCGGTAGCAATCAGCCC. Its protein product is CSASPAFGGSNQP. The CDR3 reads in full as CSASPAFGGSNQPQHF.

On this clone: With the read ending 3 residues before the CDR3 end, the germline J gene is used to fill in that end. The chain carries TRBV5-1 and TRBJ2-4; 7 bases map to TRBD2. Germline V gene data show CDR1 as SGHRS and CDR2 as YFSETQ. The CDR3 sequence is 17 residues long. CDR3 residues: CASSLNPSGARQETQYF. CDR3 DNA (partial): TGCGCCAGCAGCCTCAACCCAAGCGGGGCCAGACAAGAGACT.

The CDR3 DNA, read in part, is TGTGCCAGTAGCATCACCCGGGACAGGGCTTACGAG. It is translated as CASSITRDRAYE. The whole CDR3 protein is CASSITRDRAYEQYF. The rearrangement uses TRBV19 and TRBJ2-7, with TRBD1 matching 9 bases. Read coverage stops 3 residues before the CDR3 terminus; the germline J gene supplies the remainder. CDR1 and CDR2 (germline): LNHDA, SQIVND (reference sequence). The CDR3 totals 15 residues. Unmatched junction bases numbered 10, after V lost 6 bases and J lost 4 bases.

Worth noting for this clone: The read gets to within 3 residues of the CDR3 end, and the germline J gene fills in the rest. The chain links TRBV18 to TRBJ2-1; 8 bases line up with TRBD1. V dropped 3 bases and J dropped 8; count of bases not matched to a gene: 9. The CDR3 length is 15 residues. Germline CDR1 KGHSH, CDR2 LQKENI. The CDR3 here is CASSPPTGGPHEQFF. Incomplete CDR3 DNA: TGTGCCAGCTCACCCCCCACAGGGGGGCCTCATGAG.

Remarks on this clone: The read falls 3 residues short of the CDR3 end, and the missing part is taken from the germline J gene. Additional DNA sequences in this sample encode the identical CDR3. The chain carries TRBV5-1 and TRBJ1-2, with a weak D call TRBD1 (5 bases). Germline V lookup: CDR1 SGHRS, CDR2 YFSETQ. CDR3 length: 14 amino acids. The sequenced part of the CDR3 DNA is TGCGCCAGCAGCTCAGACAGAACCAGGATAGGC. It is translated as CASSSDRTRIG. The entire CDR3 sequence reads CASSSDRTRIGYTF. The whole variable domain, filled in from reference TRBV5-1 and TRBJ1-2, reads KAGVTQTPRYLIKTRGQQVTLSCSPISGHRSVSWYQQTPGQGLQFLFEYFSETQRNKGNFPGRFSGRQFSNSRSEMNVSTLELGDSALYLCASSSDRTRIGYTFGSGTRLTVV.

Notes on this clone: The read terminates 3 residues ahead of where the CDR3 ends, so the germline J gene completes it. The V call is TRBV18, the J call TRBJ2-2, with a tentative D call TRBD1 (6 bases). V shed 4 bases and J shed 1 base, with 7 bases lying between them. CDR1 and CDR2 (germline): KGHSH, LQKENI. The CDR3 runs 14 residues. The CDR3 protein is CASSRDKNTGELFF. Partial CDR3 DNA: TGTGCCAGCTCACGGGACAAGAACACCGGGGAG.

In regard to this clone: Read data end 3 residues before the CDR3 end; the end is taken from the germline J gene. V is TRBV5-1 and J is TRBJ2-3; 10 nucleotides line up with TRBD2. Germline CDR1 and CDR2: SGHRS and YFSETQ. With V trimmed by 0 bases and J by 0 bases, 7 bases remained unmatched. The CDR3 is 18 residues long. The sequenced part of the CDR3 DNA is TGCGCCAGCAGCTTGGGTTTCCTAGCGGGGGAGAGCACAGATACG. This gives the protein CASSLGFLAGESTDT. The full CDR3 protein reads CASSLGFLAGESTDTQYF.

For this clone: The read is 3 residues too short to cover the CDR3 end, so that end is filled in from the germline J gene. The rearrangement joins TRBV12-3 or TRBV12-4 to TRBJ2-6; D possibly corresponds to TRBD2 (6 bases). This CDR3 contains 14 residues. V was trimmed by 6 bases and J by 2 bases, leaving 8 bases between them. The CDR3 bases that were read are TGTGCCAGCAGCTGGAGGGCTGGGGCCAACGTC. Its protein is CASSWRAGANV. The whole CDR3 is CASSWRAGANVLTF.